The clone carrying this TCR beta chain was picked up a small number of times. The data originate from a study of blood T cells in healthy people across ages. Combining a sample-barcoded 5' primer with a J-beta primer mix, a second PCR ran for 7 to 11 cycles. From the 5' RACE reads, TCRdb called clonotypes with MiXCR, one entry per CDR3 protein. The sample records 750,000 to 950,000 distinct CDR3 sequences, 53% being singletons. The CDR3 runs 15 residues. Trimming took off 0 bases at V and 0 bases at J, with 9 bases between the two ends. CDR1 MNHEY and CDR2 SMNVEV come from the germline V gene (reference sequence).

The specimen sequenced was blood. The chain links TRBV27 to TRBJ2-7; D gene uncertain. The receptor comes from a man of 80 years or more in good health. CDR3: CASSLSPQSSYEQYF. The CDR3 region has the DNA TGTGCCAGCAGTTTATCGCCACAGAGCTCCTACGAGCAGTACTTC.